These 32 T cell receptor beta chains came from one sample sequenced in a study of blood T cells in healthy people across ages (dated by TCRdb to the mid-2010s). The receptor library was made with 5' RACE. Sequencing was performed on an Illumina HiSeq 2500. A second about 7 to 12 cycle PCR used a sample-barcoded 5' primer and a J-beta primer mix. In TCRdb, the public reads were trimmed at Q25 with fastp and aligned with MiXCR, with productive beta chains retained. Merged by CDR3 protein, the rows form single entries marked with the most common genes and DNA. The sample records about 1 million distinct CDR3 sequences, under 45% of which are singletons. In total, the top ten clones hold approximately 17% of the sample. Sequencing used blood. Receptors originate from a woman aged 55 to 70 in good health.

This clonotype was observed a handful of times. The chain has TRBV7-9 and TRBJ2-1, with 7 positions matching TRBD1. There are 14 residues in the CDR3. CDR1 SEHNR and CDR2 FQNEAQ come from the germline V gene (reference sequence). V gave up 5 bases and J gave up 5 bases; unmatched junction bases: 6. Here the CDR3 reads CASSKRGPDNEQFF. The CDR3 region has the DNA TGTGCCAGCAGCAAAAGGGGGCCTGACAATGAGCAGTTCTTC.

This rearrangement joins TRBV5-1 to TRBJ2-5; 10 nucleotides align to TRBD1. Germline assignment: CDR1 SGHRS and CDR2 YFSETQ. The CDR3 is made up of 16 amino acids. Trimming at V came to 3 bases and at J to 5 bases, leaving 10 bases not matched to a gene. The chain's CDR3 is CASSSRGQGKRETQYF. In DNA, the CDR3 is TGCGCCAGCAGCTCGAGGGGACAGGGGAAGCGTGAGACCCAGTACTTC.

This clonotype appeared a few times. The chain links TRBV15 to TRBJ2-5; D is unclear. This CDR3 has 14 amino acids. The V and J ends lost 0 bases and 1 base respectively, with 6 bases between them. CDR1 and CDR2 from the germline V gene are LNHNV and YYDKDF (reference sequence). CDR3 protein: CATSREQVQETQYF. CDR3 DNA sequence: TGTGCCACCAGCAGAGAGCAGGTCCAAGAGACCCAGTACTTC.

The gene calls are TRBV7-9 and TRBJ2-7; D not certain. Germline V gene data show CDR1 as SEHNR and CDR2 as FQNEAQ (reference sequence). Between the trimmed V and J ends, which lost 1 base and 6 bases, there was a span of 7 bases. This CDR3 region has 12 residues. CDR3 protein: CASSLENAEQYF. CDR3 coding DNA: TGTGCCAGCAGCTTAGAAAATGCCGAGCAGTACTTC.

The sample holds a few counts of this clonotype. The rearrangement links TRBV5-1 to TRBJ2-1, with 16 bases that match TRBD2. Germline V lookup: CDR1 SGHRS, CDR2 YFSETQ. The CDR3 is 16 amino acids. After removal of 3 bases from V and 8 bases from J, the junction contained 5 bases not matched to a gene. Here the CDR3 DNA reads TGCGCCAGCAGCTCGGGACTAGCGGGAGGGCCCCATGAGCAGTTCTTC. Its translation: CASSSGLAGGPHEQFF. The complete variable domain, with remaining parts taken from reference TRBV5-1 and TRBJ2-1, reads KAGVTQTPRYLIKTRGQQVTLSCSPISGHRSVSWYQQTPGQGLQFLFEYFSETQRNKGNFPGRFSGRQFSNSRSEMNVSTLELGDSALYLCASSSGLAGGPHEQFFGPGTRLTVL.

The V call is TRBV7-9, the J call TRBJ2-2; D tentatively reads TRBD1 or TRBD2 (5 bases each). The CDR3 loop spans 16 amino acids. Germline loops: CDR1 SEHNR, CDR2 FQNEAQ (reference sequence). Between the trimmed V and J ends, which lost 7 bases and 2 bases, there was a span of 17 bases. The CDR3 DNA is TGTGCCAGCACCCAGAACCCGGGACCTAACACCGGGGAGCTGTTTTTT. It specifies CASTQNPGPNTGELFF.

This sequence joins TRBV2 and TRBJ1-6; unclear D gene. V lost 4 bases to trimming and J lost 5 bases, with 6 bases between them. This CDR3 has 13 residues. Germline CDR1 and CDR2: SNHLY and FYNNEI. The CDR3 DNA follows: TGTGCCAGCAGTGGCCCGAATAATTCACCCCTCCACTTT. Amino acid sequence: CASSGPNNSPLHF.

This clonotype has a single count. The gene calls are TRBV20-1 and TRBJ2-7; 16 bases map to TRBD2. TRBJ2-5 matches the DNA end more closely, so the J call is doubtful. CDR3 length: 18 amino acids. Germline V lookup: CDR1 DFQATT, CDR2 SNEGSKA (reference sequence). The CDR3 DNA reads as TGCAGTGCTAGGACCTCGGGGACTAGCGGGAGGGCCGGGGAGACCCAGTACTTC. It yields the protein CSARTSGTSGRAGETQYF.

The chain couples TRBV5-1 to TRBJ2-1; D tentatively fits TRBD1 or TRBD2 (5 bases each). The V gene lost 7 bases and the J gene lost 10 bases, with 21 bases spanning the gap. This CDR3 spans 14 amino acids. CDR1 is SGHRS and CDR2 is YFSETQ in the germline V gene. CDR3 loop: CASRWAVAEGEQFF. The DNA of the CDR3 is TGCGCCAGCCGCTGGGCCGTGGCCGAGGGGGAGCAGTTCTTC.

This clonotype came up once. This sequence joins TRBV7-8 and TRBJ2-3; 14 bases map to TRBD2. The CDR3 extends over 16 amino acids. CDR1 and CDR2 from the germline V gene are SGHVS and FQNEAQ. Trimming took 7 bases from V and 4 from J; bases not matched to a gene: 7. In nucleotides, the CDR3 is TGTGCCAGCATCCGGACTAGCGGGAGGTCGCCAGATACGCAGTATTTT. It specifies CASIRTSGRSPDTQYF.

The V and J genes are TRBV20-1 and TRBJ1-5; D is unclear. The CDR3 loop spans 13 amino acids. V lost 6 bases, J lost 3 bases, and 12 bases lay in between. Germline CDR1 is DFQATT and CDR2 is SNEGSKA (reference sequence). The CDR3 region has the DNA TGCAGTGCAGCCCCCGGGAACAATCAGCCCCAGCATTTT. The encoded protein is CSAAPGNNQPQHF.

V is TRBV7-2 and J is TRBJ2-2; 8 nucleotides line up with TRBD1. Trimming cost V 7 bases and J 0 bases; bases outside gene matches: 10. CDR3 length: 17 residues. In germline, CDR1 is SGHTA, CDR2 FQGNSA. The CDR3 nucleotides read TGTGCCAGCACCCTACGAGGACAGGGCTCGAACACCGGGGAGCTGTTTTTT. Residues: CASTLRGQGSNTGELFF.

The J gene is TRBJ2-1, the V gene TRBV2; D remains ambiguous. Trimming left V 6 bases short and J 6 bases short, with 6 bases between. CDR1 is SNHLY, CDR2 FYNNEI, per germline. The CDR3 totals 11 residues. The CDR3 is CASRIPNEQFF. As DNA, the CDR3 is TGTGCCAGCAGAATACCCAATGAGCAGTTCTTC.

The rearrangement links TRBV6-1 to TRBJ2-3; the D call may be TRBD1 or TRBD2 (6 bases each). V gave up 6 bases and J gave up 3 bases, with 16 bases separating them. The CDR3 is 15 amino acids. Germline V gene lookup returns CDR1 MNHNS and CDR2 SASEGT. CDR3 amino acids: CASRLEGGVTDTQYF. DNA of the CDR3: TGTGCCAGCAGGTTAGAGGGGGGAGTAACAGATACGCAGTATTTT.

The J gene is TRBJ2-7, the V gene TRBV25-1; perhaps TRBD2 as D (5 bases). Per germline, CDR1 MGHDK and CDR2 SYGVNS. V lost 10 bases to trimming and J lost 0 bases, with 10 bases between them. The CDR3 covers 12 residues. CDR3 nucleotides: TGTGCCACCGAGGGATACTCCTACGAGCAGTACTTC. Protein product: CATEGYSYEQYF.

This clonotype was counted many times. The chain uses TRBV5-5 and TRBJ2-7; the match to TRBD2 covers 12 bases. Losses at the gene ends were 4 bases for V and 2 bases for J; bases not matched to a gene: 4. Germline loops: CDR1 SGHKS, CDR2 YYEKEE (reference sequence). The CDR3 is 15 amino acids. This CDR3 reads CASSQLAGGPYEQYF. The CDR3 DNA follows: TGTGCCAGCAGCCAACTAGCGGGGGGTCCCTACGAGCAGTACTTC.

In this sample, this clonotype turned up a few times. V usage is TRBV7-2 and J usage is TRBJ2-7, with 8 bases lining up with TRBD2. Germline loops: CDR1 SGHTA, CDR2 FQGNSA. V lost 3 bases and J lost 3; bases outside the gene matches: 10. The CDR3 is 16 amino acids. CDR3 sequence: CASSFPGTRVGYEQYF. CDR3 coding DNA: TGTGCCAGCAGCTTCCCCGGGACTAGAGTAGGCTACGAGCAGTACTTC.

This clonotype was seen only a few times. CDR3 bases: TGTGCCAGCAGCTACGGGACTAGGAAAGATGAGACCCAGTACTTC. It translates to CASSYGTRKDETQYF. The J gene is TRBJ2-5, the V gene TRBV6-1, with 8 positions matching TRBD2. The ends lost 6 bases at V and 5 bases at J; junction bases unmatched: 11. Germline lookup yields CDR1 MNHNS and CDR2 SASEGT. This CDR3 contains 15 residues.

V and J are TRBV12-3 or TRBV12-4 and TRBJ2-7; 9 bases match TRBD2. V lost 2 bases to trimming and J lost 1 base; unmatched junction nucleotides: 6. This CDR3 comprises 16 residues. The CDR3 spells CASSLSYSGSSYEQYF. CDR3 in DNA: TGTGCCAGCAGTTTATCGTATAGCGGGAGTTCCTACGAGCAGTACTTC.

J is TRBJ2-3 and V is TRBV11-2, with TRBD2 identical over 13 bases. CDR3 size: 16 residues. CDR1 and CDR2 from the germline V gene are SGHAT and FQNNGV. V was clipped by 5 bases and J by 6 bases; unmatched bases: 8. The CDR3 is CASSQMGLAGRDTQYF. CDR3 DNA: TGTGCCAGCAGCCAGATGGGACTAGCGGGAAGGGATACGCAGTATTTT. The entire variable domain, with the rest obtained from reference TRBV11-2 and TRBJ2-3, is as follows: EAGVAQSPRYKIIEKRQSVAFWCNPISGHATLYWYQQILGQGPKLLIQFQNNGVVDDSQLPKDRFSAERLKGVDSTLKIQPAKLEDSAVYLCASSQMGLAGRDTQYFGPGTRLTVL.

The chain combines TRBV20-1 with TRBJ2-5, with D possibly TRBD2 on 6 matching bases. Germline CDR1 DFQATT, CDR2 SNEGSKA (reference sequence). The CDR3 is made up of 15 amino acids. V gave up 6 bases and J gave up 11 bases, with 28 bases separating them. The CDR3, as DNA: TGCAGTGCGGGTTCGGCGGGGACTGGTCGGAATGAGCAGTACTTC. This sequence encodes CSAGSAGTGRNEQYF.

This clonotype was seen a handful of times. The V gene is TRBV9, the J gene TRBJ2-7; 7 bases line up with TRBD2. The germline gives CDR1 SGDLS, CDR2 YYNGEE. This CDR3 spans 16 amino acids. With V trimmed by 4 bases and J by 4 bases, 14 bases remained unmatched. The CDR3 DNA reads TGTGCCAGCAGCTCAGGGAACGCGGGAGCTAAATACGAGCAGTACTTC. It encodes CASSSGNAGAKYEQYF.

The genes are TRBV12-3 or TRBV12-4 and TRBJ2-7; D may correspond to TRBD1 or TRBD2 (6 bases each). The germline V and J ends were trimmed by 6 bases and 3 bases, with 15 bases remaining between them. This CDR3 has 14 amino acids. CDR3 sequence: CASRSGGTRYEQYF. Here the CDR3 DNA reads TGTGCCAGCAGGAGTGGAGGGACACGCTACGAGCAGTACTTC.

This clonotype was picked up a small number of times. The chain employs TRBV10-1 and TRBJ2-3; a weak D match, TRBD1 (5 bases). The CDR3 loop spans 14 amino acids. Per the germline V gene, CDR1 is WNHNN and CDR2 is SYGVQD (reference sequence). Trimming took off 4 bases at V and 3 bases at J, with 11 bases between the two ends. This CDR3 reads CASSALGDTDTQYF. The CDR3 region has the DNA TGCGCCAGCAGTGCCTTAGGGGATACAGATACGCAGTATTTT.

The sample holds a few counts of this clonotype. The rearrangement joins TRBV24-1 to TRBJ1-1; D is undetermined. Trimming pared 9 bases from V and 7 bases from J, leaving 14 bases between. Germline V CDR1 and CDR2: KGHDR, SFDVKD. This CDR3 has 12 amino acids. CDR3 protein: CATGGVGDEAFF. DNA of the CDR3: TGTGCCACCGGTGGTGTGGGTGATGAAGCTTTCTTT.

J is TRBJ2-3 and V is TRBV3-1; D is unresolved. The germline V and J ends were trimmed by 3 bases and 3 bases, with 7 bases remaining between them. Germline V gives CDR1 LGHDT, CDR2 YNNKEL (reference sequence). The CDR3 covers 13 residues. Here the CDR3 DNA reads TGTGCCAGCAGCCACACCACTACAGATACGCAGTATTTT. Translating gives CASSHTTTDTQYF.

The gene calls are TRBV9 and TRBJ2-7; 10 bases agree with TRBD2. V lost 4 bases to trimming and J lost 2 bases; unmatched junction nucleotides: 6. This CDR3 has 15 residues. Germline CDR1 is SGDLS and CDR2 is YYNGEE. Written as DNA, the CDR3 is TGTGCCAGCAGCCCAGGCGGACTAGCGGCCTACGAGCAGTACTTC. Translation: CASSPGGLAAYEQYF.

CDR3 coding DNA: TGCGCCAGCAGAGGGGGAATCACAGATACGCAGTATTTT. Its protein is CASRGGITDTQYF. The chain employs TRBV10-1 and TRBJ2-3; D is possibly TRBD1 (6 bases). Germline-derived CDR1 and CDR2 are WNHNN and SYGVQD (reference sequence). The germline V and J ends were trimmed by 6 bases and 2 bases, with 9 bases remaining between them. This CDR3 comprises 13 residues.

V is TRBV7-9 and J is TRBJ2-3, with a weak D call TRBD1 (5 bases). CDR3 size: 16 residues. Germline-derived CDR1 and CDR2 are SEHNR and FQNEAQ (reference sequence). V lost 0 bases, J lost 7 bases, and 17 bases lay in between. CDR3 amino acids: CASSLAGTGPGNTQYF. For the CDR3, the DNA is TGTGCCAGCAGCTTAGCGGGTACTGGCCCAGGGAATACGCAGTATTTT. The variable domain in full, completed from reference TRBV7-9 and TRBJ2-3, reads DTGVSQNPRHKITKRGQNVTFRCDPISEHNRLYWYRQTLGQGPEFLTYFQNEAQLEKSRLLSDRFSAERPKGSFSTLEIQRTEQGDSAMYLCASSLAGTGPGNTQYFGPGTRLTVL.

This clonotype was found a few times. The chain employs TRBV11-2 and TRBJ2-7, with D hard to call. From germline, CDR1 is SGHAT and CDR2 FQNNGV. The V gene lost 2 bases and the J gene lost 0 bases, with 8 bases spanning the gap. CDR3 length: 14 residues. The CDR3 sequence: CASSLTATSYEQYF. The CDR3 DNA reads as TGTGCCAGCAGCTTAACAGCCACCTCCTACGAGCAGTACTTC.

J is TRBJ2-1 and V is TRBV5-1, with D perhaps matching TRBD1 (5 bases). Trimming pared 3 bases from V and 6 bases from J, leaving 16 bases between. Germline values: CDR1 SGHRS, CDR2 YFSETQ. This CDR3 comprises 15 residues. In DNA form, the CDR3 reads TGCGCCAGCAGCTGGGGCCACGTCTTGAGCAATGAGCAGTTCTTC. Residues: CASSWGHVLSNEQFF.

This clonotype was detected only a few times. J is TRBJ2-7 and V is TRBV6-5; TRBD1 aligns across 7 bases. This CDR3 contains 14 residues. Germline CDR1 MNHEY, CDR2 SVGAGI. V was clipped by 7 bases and J by 7 bases; unmatched bases: 13. The chain's CDR3 is CASTSDRTPAEQYF. For the CDR3, the DNA is TGTGCCAGCACTTCGGACAGGACTCCGGCGGAGCAGTACTTC.